This passage covers 29 T cell receptor beta chains from one sample sequenced in a study of control samples from healthy donors and cancer patients. The table came from immunoSEQ multiplex PCR; TCRdb's copy has only in-frame clones and leaves some out. The table records tens of thousands of clones, roughly 91% of them present only once. Material: PBMCs. The receptors come from a man in his fifties or sixties with lung cancer.

This chain joins TRBV4-3 and TRBJ1-4, with TRBD1 as a possible D gene (6 bases). Per the germline V gene, CDR1 is LGHNA and CDR2 is YSLEER. The CDR3 has 15 residues. Trimming removed 0 bases from V and 7 bases from J, with 12 bases in between. CDR3 in amino acids: CASSQDRGRGEKLFF. The CDR3 bases are TGCGCCAGCAGCCAAGATCGGGGCAGGGGTGAAAAACTGTTTTTT.

The J gene is TRBJ2-7, the V gene TRBV24-1; 7 bases align to TRBD1. Germline-derived CDR1 and CDR2 are KGHDR and SFDVKD. This CDR3 comprises 16 residues. Losses at the gene ends were 5 bases for V and 4 bases for J; bases not matched to a gene: 13. CDR3 in DNA: TGTGCCACCAGTGGTGAGGCGCCAGGGGGAGAGTACGAGCAGTACTTC. Its translation: CATSGEAPGGEYEQYF.

J is TRBJ2-2 and V is TRBV10-1; no reliable D call. V dropped 2 bases and J dropped 7 bases, with 5 bases sitting between them. The V gene's germline CDR1 is WNHNN and CDR2 SYGVQD (reference sequence). This CDR3 has 12 amino acids. CDR3 nucleotides: TGCGCCAGCAGTGAGGGTGTCGGGGAGCTGTTTTTT. It specifies CASSEGVGELFF.

The gene calls are TRBV5-4 and TRBJ1-2, with 10 positions matching TRBD1. Germline-derived CDR1 and CDR2 are SGHNT and YYREEE (reference sequence). The CDR3 totals 14 residues. Germline trimming cut 2 bases from V and 5 bases from J; bases unmatched to any gene: 3. The CDR3 coding sequence is TGTGCCAGCAGCTTCCGACAGGGGGCTTATGGCTACACCTTC. Residues: CASSFRQGAYGYTF.

The chain carries TRBV7-2 and TRBJ2-3; 7 bases fit TRBD1. The CDR3 has 16 amino acids. The germline V gene has CDR1 SGHTA and CDR2 FQGNSA. The junction had 14 bases not matched to a gene; V was cut back by 5 bases and J by 6 bases. CDR3 sequence reads: CASSPRYRGGMDTQYF. CDR3 bases: TGTGCCAGCAGCCCACGGTACAGGGGTGGCATGGATACGCAGTATTTT.

This chain connects TRBV12-3 or TRBV12-4 to TRBJ1-5; D not certain. The V gene lost 1 base and the J gene lost 5 bases, with 6 bases spanning the gap. The CDR3 runs to 13 residues. DNA of the CDR3: TGTGCCAGCAGTTTAGGGCCCGATCAGCCCCAGCATTTT. The encoded protein is CASSLGPDQPQHF.

CDR3 sequence reads: CASRASGGDHNEQFF. The CDR3 DNA follows: TGTGCCAGCAGAGCTAGCGGGGGGGACCACAATGAGCAGTTCTTC. The chain links TRBV7-3 to TRBJ2-1, with TRBD2 matching over 12 bases. This CDR3 has 15 residues. Trimming at V came to 6 bases and at J to 5 bases, leaving 5 bases not matched to a gene. CDR1 is SGHTA, CDR2 FQGTGA, per germline.

The rearrangement joins TRBV19 to TRBJ2-3, with TRBD2 matching over 8 bases. This CDR3 is built from 15 residues. Germline values: CDR1 LNHDA, CDR2 SQIVND (reference sequence). The V and J ends lost 7 bases and 3 bases, in that order; junction bases with no gene match: 9. This CDR3 is CASNLAGGVTDTQYF. The CDR3 nucleotides read TGTGCCAGTAATCTGGCGGGGGGCGTGACAGATACGCAGTATTTT.

V gene TRBV6-2 or TRBV6-3 combines with J gene TRBJ1-2; D not resolved. The V end lost 6 bases, the J end lost 4 bases, and 12 bases lay between the germline ends. The CDR3 has 13 amino acids. The V gene's germline CDR1 is MNHEY and CDR2 SVGEGT. The CDR3 DNA reads as TGTGCCAGCAGCCCCCGGGTTTTCTATGGCTACACCTTC. Its protein product is CASSPRVFYGYTF.

The J gene is TRBJ1-1, the V gene TRBV19, with 8 bases aligning to TRBD1. Germline CDR1 reads LNHDA; CDR2 reads SQIVND (reference sequence). V shed 5 bases, J shed 4 bases, and the junction held 21 bases outside the gene matches. CDR3 length: 19 residues. For the CDR3, the DNA is TGTGCCAGTAGTGCCCGGACAGGGAGGGGGAACGCGGTCCGCACTGAAGCTTTCTTT. Translating gives CASSARTGRGNAVRTEAFF.

CDR3 loop: CASSQLPPEYEGDGYTF. The CDR3 DNA reads as TGCGCCAGCAGCCAACTACCCCCAGAATACGAGGGGGATGGCTACACCTTC. V gene TRBV4-3 combines with J gene TRBJ1-2; weak D call: TRBD1 (6 bases). The CDR3 is 17 residues long. Germline loops: CDR1 LGHNA, CDR2 YSLEER. Trimming took 2 bases from V and 6 from J, leaving 22 bases between them.

This chain links TRBV10-3 with TRBJ2-5; 8 bases align to TRBD2. Losses at the gene ends were 10 bases for V and 1 base for J; bases not matched to a gene: 14. CDR1 is ENHRY and CDR2 is SYGVKD in the germline V gene. There are 16 residues in the CDR3. The CDR3 spells CATSLGLAGPQETQYF. The CDR3 DNA sequence: TGTGCCACATCGCTAGGCTTAGCGGGGCCCCAAGAGACCCAGTACTTC.

This clone is labeled as medium-sized. The chain links TRBV4-1 to TRBJ2-6; 7 nucleotides line up with TRBD2. The CDR3 has 17 residues. Germline CDR1 MGHRA, CDR2 YSYEKL. J gave up 0 bases and V 1 base, and 3 bases lay outside the gene matches. CDR3 residues: CASSQAGGISGANVLTF. Written as DNA, the CDR3 is TGCGCCAGCAGCCAAGCCGGGGGGATCTCTGGGGCCAACGTCCTGACTTTC.

This rearrangement joins TRBV10-1 to TRBJ2-7; D unresolved. This CDR3 has 12 amino acids. In germline, CDR1 is WNHNN, CDR2 SYGVQD (reference sequence). The V end lost 3 bases, the J end lost 7 bases, and 10 bases lay between the germline ends. This CDR3 is CASSEGSREQYF. For the CDR3, the DNA is TGCGCCAGCAGTGAAGGCAGTCGGGAGCAGTACTTC.

The chain links TRBV7-9 to TRBJ2-1, with 7 bases fitting TRBD2. The length of the CDR3 is 15 residues. V trimming: 2 bases; J trimming: 5 bases; junction bases outside the gene matches: 6. Per the germline V gene, CDR1 is SEHNR and CDR2 is FQNEAQ (reference sequence). CDR3 protein: CASSLLLALHNEQFF. In DNA, the CDR3 is TGTGCCAGCAGCTTATTACTAGCGCTCCACAATGAGCAGTTCTTC.

J is TRBJ1-1 and V is TRBV5-4; D call uncertain. V was clipped by 4 bases and J by 4 bases, with 20 bases between them. CDR1 and CDR2 (germline): SGHNT, YYREEE (reference sequence). This CDR3 contains 16 residues. The CDR3 coding sequence is TGTGCCAGCAGCCCGACCTCGACATCCCTACCCACTGAAGCTTTCTTT. This gives the protein CASSPTSTSLPTEAFF.

As concerns this clone: In the same sample, other DNA sequences code for this CDR3. The chain has TRBV9 and TRBJ2-3, with D perhaps TRBD1 or TRBD2 (5 bases each). Germline loops: CDR1 SGDLS, CDR2 YYNGEE. V lost 0 bases and J lost 8, with 10 bases in between. This CDR3 is 13 amino acids long. Written as DNA, the CDR3 is TGTGCCAGCAGCGTAGGGGACGGGACTACGCAGTATTTT. Translation: CASSVGDGTTQYF. Based on the CDR3 plus reference TRBV9 and TRBJ2-3, the full variable domain is DSGVTQTPKHLITATGQRVTLRCSPRSGDLSVYWYQQSLDQGLQFLIQYYNGEERAKGNILERFSAQQFPDLHSELNLSSLELGDSALYFCASSVGDGTTQYFGPGTRLTVL.

V is TRBV29-1 and J is TRBJ2-6, with a weak D call TRBD1 (5 bases). Germline CDR1 and CDR2: SQVTM and ANQGSEA. Trimming cost V 7 bases and J 4 bases, with 20 bases left between them. This CDR3 is 16 amino acids long. In nucleotides, the CDR3 is TGCAGCGCCTTAGAAACCGACAGTAGAGGGGCCAACGTCCTGACTTTC. Encoded protein: CSALETDSRGANVLTF.

This chain uses TRBV5-1 with TRBJ2-1; D is uncertain. This CDR3 contains 13 residues. Between the trimmed V and J ends, which lost 4 bases and 4 bases, there was a span of 9 bases. Germline V gene sequence: CDR1 SGHRS, CDR2 YFSETQ. The CDR3 protein is CASSPGFYNEQFF. CDR3 bases: TGCGCCAGCAGCCCCGGCTTTTACAATGAGCAGTTCTTC.

The chain combines TRBV11-2 with TRBJ2-7; D may be TRBD1 (5 bases). The V end lost 5 bases, the J end lost 2 bases, and 13 bases lay between the germline ends. Per the germline V gene, CDR1 is SGHAT and CDR2 is FQNNGV. The CDR3 is 14 residues long. CDR3: CASSPTQGPYEQYF. The CDR3 bases are TGTGCCAGCAGCCCTACGCAGGGCCCCTACGAGCAGTACTTC.

The CDR3 DNA reads TGTGCCAGCAGCCGGGACAGGAGAACAGATACGCAGTATTTT. It codes for CASSRDRRTDTQYF. This sequence joins TRBV6-4 and TRBJ2-3; 8 bases align to TRBD1. V was clipped by 6 bases and J by 3 bases; unmatched bases: 5. CDR3 length: 14 amino acids. Germline CDR1 is MRHNA and CDR2 is SNTAGT.

The chain recombines TRBV6-5 with TRBJ2-4, with D possibly TRBD1 on 5 matching bases. The CDR3 is 13 amino acids. Deletions cut 6 bases from V and 4 bases from J, with 10 bases between. Germline CDR1 reads MNHEY; CDR2 reads SVGAGI. The CDR3 bases are TGTGCCAGCAGCGACAGAGGAAAAAACATTCAGTACTTC. Translating gives CASSDRGKNIQYF.

The chain carries TRBV7-2 and TRBJ1-6, with TRBD1 as a possible D gene (5 bases). Trimming stripped 5 bases from V and 5 bases from J, with 16 bases between. Germline V lookup: CDR1 SGHTA, CDR2 FQGNSA. This CDR3 has 16 amino acids. The CDR3, as DNA: TGTGCCAGCAGCCTAGACGGGGCAGGGAATAATTCACCCCTCCACTTT. It encodes CASSLDGAGNNSPLHF.

CDR3 nucleotides: TGCACCAGCAGCCAAGTACGTAAGACTCGCTTTTTGGAAAAACTGTTTTTT. It yields the protein CTSSQVRKTRFLEKLFF. The chain joins TRBV1 to TRBJ1-4. TRBV1 is assigned pseudogene status. The CDR3 spans 17 residues.

This clone has a single count. The gene calls are TRBV6-5 and TRBJ1-4; D is perhaps TRBD1 (5 bases). The V end was cut by 8 bases, the J end by 0 bases, with 7 bases between. The CDR3 covers 13 residues. The germline V gene encodes CDR1 MNHEY and CDR2 SVGAGI. CDR3 in amino acids: CASGGATNEKLFF. The CDR3 nucleotides are TGTGCCAGCGGGGGAGCAACTAATGAAAAACTGTTTTTT.

The genes are TRBV7-3 and TRBJ2-5, with D possibly TRBD2 on 5 matching bases. V lost 1 base, J lost 5 bases, and 11 bases lay in between. Germline CDR1 SGHTA, CDR2 FQGTGA. CDR3 size: 14 residues. For the CDR3, the DNA is TGTGCCAGCAGCTTAAGCCTAGCAGCGGAGACCCAGTACTTC. It translates to CASSLSLAAETQYF. The full variable domain, its missing parts supplied by reference TRBV7-3 and TRBJ2-5, is GAGVSQTPSNKVTEKGKYVELRCDPISGHTALYWYRQSLGQGPEFLIYFQGTGAADDSGLPNDRFFAVRPEGSVSTLKIQRTERGDSAVYLCASSLSLAAETQYFGPGTRLLVL.

The chain is built from TRBV11-1 and TRBJ2-1; D remains unclear. Trimming removed 1 base at V and 6 bases at J, with 7 bases between. CDR3 length equals 13 residues. The germline gives CDR1 SGHAT, CDR2 FQDESV (reference sequence). For the CDR3, the DNA is TGTGCCAGCAGCTTAGATACCAGCAATGAGCAGTTCTTC. Translating gives CASSLDTSNEQFF.

This clone has only one observation. This chain joins TRBV5-8 and TRBJ1-1, with D maybe TRBD1 (5 bases). The CDR3 has 15 amino acids. Germline CDR1 is SGHTS and CDR2 is YDEGEE. With 2 bases removed from V and 2 bases from J, the gap between germline ends came to 13 bases. This chain's CDR3 is CASSLEGPINTEAFF. The CDR3 bases are TGTGCCAGCAGCTTAGAGGGGCCAATAAACACTGAAGCTTTCTTT.

V gene TRBV18 combines with J gene TRBJ1-3, with D possibly being TRBD1 (5 bases). Trimming cost V 2 bases and J 0 bases, with 8 bases left between them. Germline values: CDR1 KGHSH, CDR2 LQKENI. The CDR3 length is 15 residues. The CDR3 reads CASSPRDASGNTIYF. The CDR3 nucleotides are TGTGCCAGCTCACCAAGGGACGCCTCTGGAAACACCATATATTTT.